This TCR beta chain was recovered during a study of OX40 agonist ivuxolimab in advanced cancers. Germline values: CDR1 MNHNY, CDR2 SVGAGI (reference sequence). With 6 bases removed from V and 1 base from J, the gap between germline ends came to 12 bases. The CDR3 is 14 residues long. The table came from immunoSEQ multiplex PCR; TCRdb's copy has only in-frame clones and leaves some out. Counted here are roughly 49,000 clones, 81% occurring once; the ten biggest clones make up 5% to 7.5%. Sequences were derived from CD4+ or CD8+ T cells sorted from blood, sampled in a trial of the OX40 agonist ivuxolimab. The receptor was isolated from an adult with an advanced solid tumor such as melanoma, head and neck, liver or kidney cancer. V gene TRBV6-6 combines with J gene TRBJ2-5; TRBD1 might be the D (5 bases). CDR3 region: CASRPDSVQETQYF. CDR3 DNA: TGTGCCAGCAGACCCGACAGTGTCCAAGAGACCCAGTACTTC.